This TCR beta chain stems from a study of radiotherapy plus CTLA-4 blockade in lung cancer. Study-wide context: Among patients, approximately 19% showed objective responses, and approximately 29% had disease control. Study outcomes and limitations: Blood-borne expansion of tumor-derived TCR clones followed radiotherapy plus ipilimumab.

It was focal radiation plus CTLA-4 blockade with ipilimumab that patients with chemo-refractory metastatic non-small-cell lung cancer received. Measured with immunoSEQ multiplex PCR; TCRdb has only the in-frame clones, and not every one. The data show fewer than 65,000 clones, roughly four fifths seen once. Points on this clone: The antigen is undetermined.

Trimming removed 0 bases at V and 1 base at J, with 5 bases between. Germline V gene lookup returns CDR1 SGHTA and CDR2 FQGTGA. CDR3 length: 14 amino acids. V gene TRBV7-3 combines with J gene TRBJ2-3; D unclear. Here the sequenced sample was peripheral blood, taken from a patient treated with radiotherapy plus ipilimumab. The receptor was isolated from a human donor with non-small cell lung cancer whose response to radiotherapy plus ipilimumab could not be evaluated. The chain's CDR3 is CASSLTPGTDTQYF. In nucleotides, the CDR3 is TGTGCCAGCAGCTTAACCCCCGGCACAGATACGCAGTATTTT.